The entry below gives a single TCR beta chain sequence along with its context. This specimen belongs to a study of human T cells and chemical hapten exposure. Study details: Small differences in pooled library volume mainly drove the variation in TCR yields per sample.

The time point denotes: pre-sensitization, week 0. The treatment was: therapeutic diphenylcyclopropenone sensitization with weekly scalp DPC. Trimming removed 6 bases at V and 2 bases at J, with 19 bases between. CDR1 and CDR2 (germline): MGHRA, YSYEKL. The CDR3 is 16 amino acids. TCRdb passed the RACE reads through MiXCR, listing each CDR3 protein once. Of 250,000 or so distinct CDR3 sequences detected, 7.5% to 9% appear once; the ten largest clones hold roughly 1.2%. The clonotype was recovered from a man aged 18-30 years with alopecia areata. Some clones in this sample may be carry-over from other donors' samples. The V gene is TRBV4-1, the J gene TRBJ2-5, with D perhaps TRBD1 (6 bases). Source: whole blood, taken in connection with sensitization to the hapten diphenylcyclopropenone (DPC). The CDR3 DNA sequence: TGCGCCAGCAGTCTTTCCCCGGGACAAACGCAAGAGACCCAGTACTTC. It yields the protein CASSLSPGQTQETQYF.